The 28 T cell receptor beta chains listed next were all sequenced from one sample in a study of blood T cell repertoires in COVID-19. TCRdb keeps only in-frame clones here, not all; method: immunoSEQ multiplex PCR. Of roughly 97,000 clones in the sample, 90% to 95% were seen once. Sequencing input: peripheral blood. The receptors come from a human donor in a cohort sampled during active COVID-19.

The V call is TRBV6-5, the J call TRBJ2-7, with 7 bases lining up with TRBD1. The CDR3 is made up of 16 amino acids. The germline V gene encodes CDR1 MNHEY and CDR2 SVGAGI. After removal of 3 bases from V and 4 bases from J, the junction contained 12 bases not matched to a gene. The CDR3 DNA reads as TGTGCCAGCAGTTATTCATCGACAGGGAGTACTTACGAGCAGTACTTC. Translated, it gives CASSYSSTGSTYEQYF.

The V and J genes are TRBV20-1 and TRBJ2-5; maybe TRBD2 (5 bases). Germline V gene lookup returns CDR1 DFQATT and CDR2 SNEGSKA (reference sequence). Trimming removed 6 bases from V and 5 bases from J, with 10 bases in between. The CDR3 sequence is 11 residues long. The CDR3 coding sequence is TGCAGTGCCGGGGAGAGGGAGACCCAGTACTTC. Its protein is CSAGERETQYF.

The chain employs TRBV5-5 and TRBJ2-7; 8 nucleotides agree with TRBD1. The CDR3 consists of 16 residues. CDR1 SGHKS and CDR2 YYEKEE come from the germline V gene (reference sequence). Trimming removed 4 bases from V and 6 bases from J; junction bases left unmatched: 15. This CDR3 is CASSNLGGQAAIEQYF. The CDR3 nucleotides read TGTGCCAGCAGCAACCTTGGGGGACAGGCCGCGATCGAGCAGTACTTC.

The V and J genes are TRBV28 and TRBJ1-2; a possible D gene is TRBD1 (6 bases). CDR1 and CDR2 (germline): MDHEN, SYDVKM. The V end was cut by 10 bases, the J end by 5 bases, with 17 bases between. The CDR3 runs 13 residues. DNA of the CDR3: TGTGCCATCCACACAGGGCACCGGTATGGCTACACCTTC. It codes for CAIHTGHRYGYTF.

This chain connects TRBV7-2 to TRBJ2-2; D uncertain. The CDR3 consists of 14 residues. V was clipped by 1 base and J by 5 bases, with 8 bases between them. Germline V gene lookup returns CDR1 SGHTA and CDR2 FQGNSA. The CDR3 nucleotides read TGTGCCAGCAGCTTAGGGCGGCGGACCGGGGAGCTGTTTTTT. Translating it yields CASSLGRRTGELFF.

The rearrangement links TRBV12-3 or TRBV12-4 to TRBJ2-7, with TRBD1 as a possible D gene (5 bases). Trimming cost V 3 bases and J 1 base, with 7 bases left between them. CDR3 size: 13 residues. The DNA for the CDR3 is TGTGCCAGCAGTTTGGGGCGGTCCTACGAGCAGTACTTC. It encodes CASSLGRSYEQYF.

The chain couples TRBV28 to TRBJ2-1; D is perhaps TRBD2 (6 bases). V lost 6 bases, J lost 4 bases, and 19 bases lay in between. Germline V lookup: CDR1 MDHEN, CDR2 SYDVKM. CDR3 length equals 16 residues. CDR3 loop: CASRTRLAQTYNEQFF. As DNA, the CDR3 is TGTGCCAGCAGAACTCGCCTAGCGCAGACATACAATGAGCAGTTCTTC.

This rearrangement joins TRBV3-1 (or the pseudogene TRBV3-2) to TRBJ2-1, with TRBD1 matching over 11 bases. Germline V CDR1 and CDR2: LGHDT, YNNKEL (reference sequence). The length of the CDR3 is 15 residues. Trimming removed 4 bases from V and 8 bases from J; junction bases left unmatched: 7. In nucleotides, the CDR3 is TGTGCCAGCAGCCGGGGGACAGGGGGTTTCGATGAGCAGTTCTTC. Translated: CASSRGTGGFDEQFF.

The chain is built from TRBV24-1 and TRBJ2-3, with TRBD2 identical over 11 bases. Per the germline V gene, CDR1 is KGHDR and CDR2 is SFDVKD. The ends lost 4 bases at V and 7 bases at J; junction bases unmatched: 9. The CDR3 sequence is 16 residues long. CDR3 in amino acids: CATSDHTSGRHHTQYF. The CDR3 DNA is TGTGCCACCAGTGACCATACTAGCGGGAGACACCATACGCAGTATTTT.

The chain uses TRBV6-7 and TRBJ2-5; D unresolved. TRBV6-7 is placed among ORFs of uncertain function. The length of the CDR3 is 13 residues. Trimming took 0 bases from V and 5 from J, leaving 7 bases between them. The CDR3 region is CASSYSVRETQYF. In nucleotides, the CDR3 is TGTGCCAGCAGTTACTCGGTTCGGGAGACCCAGTACTTC.

This rearrangement joins TRBV28 to TRBJ2-7, with D possibly matching TRBD2 (6 bases). Trimming left V 2 bases short and J 0 bases short, with 8 bases between. CDR1 MDHEN and CDR2 SYDVKM come from the germline V gene. This CDR3 region has 14 residues. DNA for the CDR3: TGTGCCAGCAGTTTAGGCGGGATCTCCTACGAGCAGTACTTC. It codes for CASSLGGISYEQYF.

Here the CDR3 reads CASSYTGTGLPYEQYF. The CDR3, as DNA: TGTGCCAGCAGTTATACCGGGACAGGGTTACCCTACGAGCAGTACTTC. V gene TRBV5-6 combines with J gene TRBJ2-7; 9 bases line up with TRBD1. The length of the CDR3 is 16 residues. The ends lost 5 bases at V and 2 bases at J; junction bases unmatched: 11. Germline V gives CDR1 SGHDT, CDR2 YYEEEE.

CDR3 sequence: CASSLVAGFIEPQHF. CDR3 in DNA: TGTGCCAGCAGTTTAGTGGCAGGGTTTATTGAGCCCCAGCATTTT. The chain links TRBV27 to TRBJ1-5, with a weak D call TRBD1 (5 bases). The CDR3 length is 15 residues. CDR1 and CDR2 (germline): MNHEY, SMNVEV (reference sequence). V dropped 2 bases and J dropped 8 bases, with 16 bases sitting between them.

This clone was seen only once. V gene TRBV30 combines with J gene TRBJ1-1; TRBD1 matches 7 bases. CDR3 length: 16 residues. CDR1 is GTSNPN and CDR2 is SVGIG in the germline V gene (reference sequence). The junction had 8 bases not matched to a gene; V was cut back by 1 base and J by 0 bases. The CDR3 here is CAWSGVWGQLNTEAFF. CDR3 bases: TGTGCCTGGAGTGGGGTTTGGGGACAGTTGAACACTGAAGCTTTCTTT.

The V and J genes are TRBV11-2 and TRBJ2-5, with 10 bases aligning to TRBD1. Trimming took 5 bases from V and 7 from J; bases not matched to a gene: 4. This CDR3 has 13 amino acids. Germline assignment: CDR1 SGHAT and CDR2 FQNNGV. CDR3 sequence reads: CASSTTGGGTQYF. The CDR3 DNA reads TGTGCCAGCAGCACGACAGGGGGCGGGACCCAGTACTTC.

The chain links TRBV6-5 to TRBJ2-7; TRBD1 matches at 8 bases. Trimming took 6 bases from V and 7 from J; bases not matched to a gene: 8. CDR1 and CDR2 (germline): MNHEY, SVGAGI. There are 13 residues in the CDR3. CDR3 in amino acids: CASRGTGPKEQYF. The CDR3 bases are TGTGCCAGCAGGGGGACAGGACCAAAGGAGCAGTACTTC.

The chain has TRBV18 and TRBJ2-3; 7 bases are shared with TRBD2. J was trimmed by 5 bases and V by 1 base; bases with no gene match: 6. The germline V gene has CDR1 KGHSH and CDR2 LQKENI. The CDR3 has 15 residues. In DNA form, the CDR3 reads TGTGCCAGCTCACCACTATCACTAGCGAAAGATACGCAGTATTTT. It is translated as CASSPLSLAKDTQYF.

The V call is TRBV9, the J call TRBJ2-7, with D possibly matching TRBD2 (7 bases). CDR3 length: 14 amino acids. Germline V gene lookup returns CDR1 SGDLS and CDR2 YYNGEE. V was clipped by 2 bases and J by 5 bases, with 14 bases between them. The CDR3 DNA is TGTGCCAGCAGCGTGGGGCAGGGGAGGGACGAGCAGTACTTC. Protein sequence: CASSVGQGRDEQYF. The full variable domain, in which reference TRBV9 and TRBJ2-7 provide the parts outside the CDR3, is DSGVTQTPKHLITATGQRVTLRCSPRSGDLSVYWYQQSLDQGLQFLIQYYNGEERAKGNILERFSAQQFPDLHSELNLSSLELGDSALYFCASSVGQGRDEQYFGPGTRLTVT.

The count of this clone is one. The V and J genes are TRBV10-3 and TRBJ2-5; weak D call: TRBD2 (6 bases). The V gene lost 6 bases and the J gene lost 5 bases, with 16 bases spanning the gap. Per the germline V gene, CDR1 is ENHRY and CDR2 is SYGVKD. The CDR3 runs to 14 residues. The DNA for the CDR3 is TGTGCCATCAGGCAGAGCCTAGGGAGGGAGACCCAGTACTTC. Translating it yields CAIRQSLGRETQYF.

The chain carries TRBV2 and TRBJ2-3; D is unclear. Germline CDR1 is SNHLY and CDR2 is FYNNEI. Trimming cost V 7 bases and J 0 bases, with 11 bases left between them. The CDR3 is 14 residues long. The CDR3 reads CASTWATSTDTQYF. In DNA, the CDR3 is TGTGCCAGCACGTGGGCAACTAGCACAGATACGCAGTATTTT.

This chain connects TRBV7-9 to TRBJ1-3; weak D call: TRBD1 (5 bases). The CDR3 runs to 15 residues. Trimming took 3 bases from V and 0 from J, leaving 9 bases between them. CDR1 and CDR2 (germline): SEHNR, FQNEAQ (reference sequence). CDR3 sequence (DNA): TGTGCCAGCAGCTTTACAGGAAACTCTGGAAACACCATATATTTT. Translation: CASSFTGNSGNTIYF.

The J gene is TRBJ2-6, the V gene TRBV11-3, with D possibly being TRBD2 (5 bases). The CDR3 is 17 amino acids. Germline CDR1 and CDR2: SGHNT and YENEEA. Trimming pared 1 base from V and 0 bases from J, leaving 10 bases between. The CDR3: CASSLAAVLSGANVLTF. CDR3 nucleotide sequence: TGTGCCAGCAGCTTAGCAGCGGTACTCTCTGGGGCCAACGTCCTGACTTTC.

This clone is a singleton in its sample. The chain joins TRBV9 to TRBJ2-3; the match to TRBD2 covers 9 bases. The CDR3 loop spans 17 amino acids. V lost 0 bases and J lost 2; bases outside the gene matches: 7. Germline loops: CDR1 SGDLS, CDR2 YYNGEE. This CDR3 is CASSVEGLAGFTDTQYF. The CDR3 DNA is TGTGCCAGCAGCGTAGAGGGTCTAGCGGGGTTCACAGATACGCAGTATTTT.

The V and J genes are TRBV4-1 and TRBJ1-6; tentative D call: TRBD1 (6 bases). Germline V gives CDR1 MGHRA, CDR2 YSYEKL. The CDR3 sequence is 15 residues long. With 3 bases removed from V and 7 bases from J, the gap between germline ends came to 13 bases. CDR3 nucleotide sequence: TGCGCCAGCAGCCACCCGAAGGGGGAGAATTCACCCCTCCACTTT. The encoded protein is CASSHPKGENSPLHF.

The chain combines TRBV12-3 or TRBV12-4 with TRBJ2-7; D might be TRBD1 (6 bases). The CDR3 totals 13 residues. Trimming stripped 3 bases from V and 6 bases from J, with 12 bases between. The CDR3 region is CASSFEQGSEQYF. The CDR3 nucleotides are TGTGCCAGCAGTTTTGAACAGGGTAGCGAGCAGTACTTC.

This rearrangement joins TRBV15 to TRBJ1-1; 10 nucleotides match TRBD1. After removal of 9 bases from V and 4 bases from J, the junction contained 5 bases not matched to a gene. Germline V gene sequence: CDR1 LNHNV, CDR2 YYDKDF (reference sequence). The CDR3 totals 13 residues. CDR3 DNA: TGTGCCACGGGACAGGGGCTTGGCACTGAAGCTTTCTTT. This gives the protein CATGQGLGTEAFF.

The chain carries TRBV15 and TRBJ1-1; no reliable D call. Germline loops: CDR1 LNHNV, CDR2 YYDKDF (reference sequence). CDR3 length equals 14 residues. Trimming took 0 bases from V and 6 from J, leaving 11 bases between them. The CDR3 spells CATSRDGNGAEAFF. The CDR3 nucleotides read TGTGCCACCAGCAGAGACGGGAACGGGGCTGAAGCTTTCTTT.

The V gene is TRBV6-5, the J gene TRBJ2-1; TRBD1 matches at 7 bases. This CDR3 is 15 amino acids long. Germline lookup yields CDR1 MNHEY and CDR2 SVGAGI. V trimming: 7 bases; J trimming: 0 bases; junction bases outside the gene matches: 6. The CDR3 nucleotides are TGTGCCAGCACCCCGGGACAGAGCTCCTACAATGAGCAGTTCTTC. Translated: CASTPGQSSYNEQFF.